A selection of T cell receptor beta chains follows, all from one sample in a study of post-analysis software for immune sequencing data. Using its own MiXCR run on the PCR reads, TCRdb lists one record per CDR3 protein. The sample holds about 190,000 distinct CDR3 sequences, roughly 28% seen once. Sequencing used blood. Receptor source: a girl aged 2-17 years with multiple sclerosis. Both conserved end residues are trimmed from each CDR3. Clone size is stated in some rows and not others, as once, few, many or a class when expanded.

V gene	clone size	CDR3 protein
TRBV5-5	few	ASTLRSGRAETQY
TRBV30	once	AWRDLAYEQY
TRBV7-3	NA	ASSLMDTEAF
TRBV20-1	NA	SANDSNQPQH
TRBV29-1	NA	SVGRGSGRNEKLF
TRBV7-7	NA	ASSPTSGRSGELF
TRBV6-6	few	ASSGTGGGQPQH
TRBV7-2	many	ASSLVGGGGKTFNYGYT
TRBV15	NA	ATAKGAETQY
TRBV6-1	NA	ATLDRAYEQY
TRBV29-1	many	SVVFVDRVVYGYT
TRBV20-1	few	SARRTPMAGTQY
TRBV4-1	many	ASSPFKGTSGSDELETQY
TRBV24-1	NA	ATSDRTSGVETQF
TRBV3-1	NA	ASSPYVGGAGTYNEQF